These T cell receptor beta chains were read from a single sample in a study of CD8+ T cells in alopecia areata. Data came from immunoSEQ multiplex PCR; TCRdb stores just in-frame clones and leaves some out. The data contain about 180,000 clones, about 66% of them singletons. Sequences were derived from CD8+ T cells sorted from blood, sampled at week 0. Receptor source: a human donor with alopecia areata. The CDR3 runs from the conserved cysteine through the conserved F or W.

J gene,V gene,CDR3 length,CDR3 protein
TRBJ1-2,TRBV6-5,13,CASSTQGAGGYTF
TRBJ2-1,TRBV11-2,14,CASSLGWAANEQFF
TRBJ2-5,TRBV27,15,CASSSIRETEETQYF
TRBJ2-1,TRBV29-1,13,CSVVGGAHNEQFF
TRBJ2-7,TRBV27,15,CASSLSLSGSYEQYF
TRBJ2-5,TRBV6-5,14,CASRSGRLQETQYF
TRBJ1-1,TRBV4-2,12,CASSPGGNEAFF
TRBJ2-1,TRBV4-1,13,CASSQRGYNEQFF
TRBJ2-3,TRBV12-5,12,CASGLPGDTQYF
TRBJ2-3,TRBV27,18,CASSLSSLVGARTDTQYF
TRBJ2-3,TRBV7-2,14,CASSVALGPDTQYF
TRBJ2-1,TRBV13,15,CASILRAGAHNEQFF
TRBJ2-7,TRBV20-1,8,CRAGEQYF
TRBJ2-1,TRBV7-2,17,CASSPLASGESYNEQFF
TRBJ1-6,TRBV4-1,12,CASSQASSPLHF
TRBJ2-1,TRBV5-6,14,CASSLGTGFNEQFF
TRBJ2-3,TRBV7-2,13,CASSLPWPDTQYF
TRBJ2-7,TRBV14,13,CASSASGMYEQYF
TRBJ2-5,TRBV4-1,16,CASSLTPRGAGETQYF
TRBJ2-7,TRBV4-1,15,CASSQWDGGTYEQYF
TRBJ1-6,TRBV25-1,15,CASSEVDRVESPLHF
TRBJ1-1,TRBV30,13,CAWSSPPNTGAFF